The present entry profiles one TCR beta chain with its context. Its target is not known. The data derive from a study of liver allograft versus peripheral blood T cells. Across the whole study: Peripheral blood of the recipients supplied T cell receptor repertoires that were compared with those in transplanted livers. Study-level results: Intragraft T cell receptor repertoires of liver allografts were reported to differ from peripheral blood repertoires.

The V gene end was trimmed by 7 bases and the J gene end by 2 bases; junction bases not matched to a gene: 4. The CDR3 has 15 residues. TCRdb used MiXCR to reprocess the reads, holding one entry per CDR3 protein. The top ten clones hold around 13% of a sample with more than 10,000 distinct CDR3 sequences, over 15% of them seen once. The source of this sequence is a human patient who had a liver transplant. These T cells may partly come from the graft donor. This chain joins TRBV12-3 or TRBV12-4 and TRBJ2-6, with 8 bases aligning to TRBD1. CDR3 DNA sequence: TGTGCCAGCAACACAGGGGGTCCTGGGGCCAACGTCCTGACTTTC. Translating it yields CASNTGGPGANVLTF.